This T cell receptor (beta chain) was profiled in a study of post-analysis software for immune sequencing data. As for the study in general: The study covered relapsing-remitting, secondary progressive and progressive-relapsing courses of multiple sclerosis.

General study points: Roughly 5 TRBV segments, TRBV5-6, TRBV5-1 and TRBV20-1 among them, were found more frequent in patients than controls.

Included in the TCR beta cDNA libraries were unique molecular identifiers. TCRdb recomputed calls from the PCR reads with MiXCR, one row per CDR3 protein. The sample carries some 700,000 distinct CDR3 sequences, about 60% recorded once. The CDR3 spans 11 residues. Germline CDR1 is SQVTM and CDR2 is ANQGSEA. As for this clonotype: Antigen specificity is unknown.

Sequencing was done on a sample of blood. The V call is TRBV29-1, the J call TRBJ2-4; 7 nucleotides match TRBD1. The J call could be wrong; TRBJ2-7 is a better fit for the DNA end. The sequence was collected from a girl aged 2 to 9 with multiple sclerosis. CDR3 sequence (DNA): TGCAGCGGAGGGGACAGTTACGAGCAGTACTTC. Its translation: CSGGDSYEQYF.